Listed here is a single T cell receptor beta chain. The record originates from a study of T cells in Graves' hyperthyroidism and ophthalmopathy. From RNA transcripts, TCR beta CDR3 regions were amplified. The study used the HTBI primer set for a first-round RT-PCR of the TCR CDR3. MiXCR, applied by TCRdb to the multiplex PCR reads, yields one record per CDR3 protein. The profile shows about half a million distinct CDR3 sequences, around 20% of them singletons. The TCR originated in a young man with Graves' hyperthyroidism. Sequencing used blood.

CDR3 bases: TGTGCCAGCAGTAAAGAGGGCAATCAGCCCCAGCATTTT. Its protein is CASSKEGNQPQHF. This sequence joins TRBV2 and TRBJ1-5, with D unresolved. Per germline, CDR1 SNHLY and CDR2 FYNNEI. This CDR3 has 13 residues. Deletions cut 5 bases from V and 2 bases from J, with 7 bases between.